Sequencing of this T cell receptor beta chain was carried out in a study of T cells expressing NK-cell markers. About the study: Within the sequenced cohort of eight donors, seven exhibited HCMV seropositivity and one was seronegative.

The CDR3 is 13 amino acids. Per germline, CDR1 SQVTM and CDR2 ANQGSEA. 5'RACE template switching with UMIs produced the TCR beta cDNA. TCRdb reprocessed the 5' RACE reads and stores each CDR3 protein as one record, lacking DNA. Recorded here are about 390,000 distinct CDR3 sequences; the top ten clones represent over 8.5%. On this clonotype: Its antigen is unidentified.

The study's findings and limits: The study found these clonotypes also leading the CD3+CD56-NKG2C+ fraction in a few donors. Among CD8+ T cells from six donors, dominant NKG2C+ clonotypes accounted for about 1.0-7.0%.

This sequence was found in a woman aged 50 to 65 in good health. Input material: blood T cells: a sorted CD56 or NKG2C T cell subset, CD4+ or CD8+ T cells, or bulk PBMC T cells (not recorded which). The chain links TRBV29-1 to TRBJ1-1; as DNA is missing, the TRBD1 call by TCRdb cannot be tested. The CDR3 is CSVETQGGWYAFF.